This TCR beta chain was sequenced in a study of breast tumors, draining lymph nodes, adjacent tissues. The CDR3 has 17 amino acids. Per germline, CDR1 MNHEY and CDR2 SVGAGI. Unmatched junction bases numbered 11, after V lost 5 bases and J lost 3 bases. TCRdb re-analysed the multiplex PCR reads in MiXCR, keeping a single row per CDR3 protein. The table shows under 70,000 distinct CDR3 sequences, with approximately 47% occurring only once. Study-wide results and limits: Compared with lymph nodes, tumors were less diverse; compared with nontumor tissue, more.

This clonotype came up a few times. Its antigen is undetermined. What was sequenced was breast tumor tissue. This TCR derives from a female donor with breast cancer. Some clones in this sample may be carry-over from other donors' samples. The J gene is TRBJ2-2, the V gene TRBV6-5, with TRBD2 matching 8 bases. The CDR3 DNA reads TGTGCCAGCAGTCCCAGGGTGGCGGGGGGATACACCGGGGAGCTGTTTTTT. As protein: CASSPRVAGGYTGELFF.